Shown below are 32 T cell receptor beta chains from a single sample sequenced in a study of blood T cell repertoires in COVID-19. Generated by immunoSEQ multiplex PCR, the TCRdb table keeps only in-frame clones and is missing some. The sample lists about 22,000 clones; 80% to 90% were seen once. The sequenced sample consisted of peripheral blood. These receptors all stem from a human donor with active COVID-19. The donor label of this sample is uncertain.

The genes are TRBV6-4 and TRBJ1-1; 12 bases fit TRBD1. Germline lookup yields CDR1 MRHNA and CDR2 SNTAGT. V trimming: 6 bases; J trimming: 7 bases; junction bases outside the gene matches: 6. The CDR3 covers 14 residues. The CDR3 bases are TGTGCCAGCAGGGCCGGGACAGGGGGCTTTGAAGCTTTCTTT. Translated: CASRAGTGGFEAFF.

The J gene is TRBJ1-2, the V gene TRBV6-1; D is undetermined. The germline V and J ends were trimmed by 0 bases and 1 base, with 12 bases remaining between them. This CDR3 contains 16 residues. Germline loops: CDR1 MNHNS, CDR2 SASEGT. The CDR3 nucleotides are TGTGCCAGCAGTGAAGCGCGGCACAATTTTAACTATGGCTACACCTTC. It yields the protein CASSEARHNFNYGYTF.

The CDR3 bases are TGTGCCAGCAGCTTAGGAGGACTAGTAAAAGAGACCCAGTACTTC. Encoded protein: CASSLGGLVKETQYF. V gene TRBV11-3 combines with J gene TRBJ2-5, with TRBD2 matching 7 bases. CDR3 length: 15 amino acids. V dropped 1 base and J dropped 3; count of bases not matched to a gene: 5. Germline values: CDR1 SGHNT, CDR2 YENEEA.

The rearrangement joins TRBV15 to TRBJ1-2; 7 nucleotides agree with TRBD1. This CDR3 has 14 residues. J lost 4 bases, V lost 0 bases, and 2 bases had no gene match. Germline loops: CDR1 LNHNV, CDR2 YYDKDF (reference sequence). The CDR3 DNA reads TGTGCCACCAGCAGAGATAGACAGGGCTATGGCTACACCTTC. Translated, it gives CATSRDRQGYGYTF.

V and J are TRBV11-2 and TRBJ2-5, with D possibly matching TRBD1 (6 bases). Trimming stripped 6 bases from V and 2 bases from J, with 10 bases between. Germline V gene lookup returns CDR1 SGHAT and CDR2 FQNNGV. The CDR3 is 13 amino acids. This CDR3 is CASSLQGQETQYF. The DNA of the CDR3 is TGTGCCAGCAGTCTACAGGGTCAAGAGACCCAGTACTTC.

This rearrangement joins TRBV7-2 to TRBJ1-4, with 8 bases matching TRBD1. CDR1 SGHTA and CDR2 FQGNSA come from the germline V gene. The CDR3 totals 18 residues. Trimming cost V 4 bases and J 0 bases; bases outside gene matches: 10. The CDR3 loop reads CASSSRQGSFATNEKLFF. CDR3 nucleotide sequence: TGTGCCAGCAGCTCTCGACAGGGGTCCTTTGCAACTAATGAAAAACTGTTTTTT.

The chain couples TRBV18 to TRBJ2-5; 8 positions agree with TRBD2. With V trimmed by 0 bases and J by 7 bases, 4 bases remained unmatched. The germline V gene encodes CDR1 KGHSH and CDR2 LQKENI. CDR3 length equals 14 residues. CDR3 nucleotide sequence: TGTGCCAGCTCACCACCGGAGGGACTAGGGACCCAGTACTTC. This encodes CASSPPEGLGTQYF.

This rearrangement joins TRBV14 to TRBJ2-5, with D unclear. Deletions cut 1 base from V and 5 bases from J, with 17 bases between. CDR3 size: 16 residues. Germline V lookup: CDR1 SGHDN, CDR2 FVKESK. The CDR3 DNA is TGTGCCAGCAGCCAAGGCCTCTGGAGAGGATCGGAGACCCAGTACTTC. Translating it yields CASSQGLWRGSETQYF.

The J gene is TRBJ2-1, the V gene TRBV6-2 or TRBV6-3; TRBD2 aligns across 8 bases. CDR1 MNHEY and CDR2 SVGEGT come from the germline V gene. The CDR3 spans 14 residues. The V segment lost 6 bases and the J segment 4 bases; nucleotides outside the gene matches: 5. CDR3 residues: CASSQTSEYNEQFF. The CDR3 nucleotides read TGTGCCAGCAGCCAGACTAGCGAGTACAATGAGCAGTTCTTC.

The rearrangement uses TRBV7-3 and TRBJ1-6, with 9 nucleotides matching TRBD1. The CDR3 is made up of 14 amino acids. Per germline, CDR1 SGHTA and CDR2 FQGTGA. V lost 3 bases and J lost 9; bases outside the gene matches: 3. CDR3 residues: CASSLGQGGSPLHF. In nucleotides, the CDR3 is TGTGCCAGCAGCTTGGGACAGGGAGGTTCACCCCTCCACTTT.

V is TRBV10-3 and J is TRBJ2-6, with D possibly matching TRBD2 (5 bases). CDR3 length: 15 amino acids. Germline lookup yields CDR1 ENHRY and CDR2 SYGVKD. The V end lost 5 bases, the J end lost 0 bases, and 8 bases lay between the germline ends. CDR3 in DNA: TGTGCCATCAGTTCCGGGGTCTCTGGGGCCAACGTCCTGACTTTC. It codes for CAISSGVSGANVLTF.

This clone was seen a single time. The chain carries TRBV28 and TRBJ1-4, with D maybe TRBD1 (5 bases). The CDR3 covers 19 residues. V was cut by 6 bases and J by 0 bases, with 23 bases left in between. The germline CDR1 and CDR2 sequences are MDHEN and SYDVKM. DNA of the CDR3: TGTGCCAGCAGCAGAGGAGGGGTATTGTTTTTCACAACTAATGAAAAACTGTTTTTT. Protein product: CASSRGGVLFFTTNEKLFF.

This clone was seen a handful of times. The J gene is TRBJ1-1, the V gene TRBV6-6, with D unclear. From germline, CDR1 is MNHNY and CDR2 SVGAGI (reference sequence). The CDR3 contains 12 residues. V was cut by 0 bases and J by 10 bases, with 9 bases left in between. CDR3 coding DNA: TGTGCCAGCAGTTACTCGATTGCCGGAGCTTTCTTT. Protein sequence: CASSYSIAGAFF.

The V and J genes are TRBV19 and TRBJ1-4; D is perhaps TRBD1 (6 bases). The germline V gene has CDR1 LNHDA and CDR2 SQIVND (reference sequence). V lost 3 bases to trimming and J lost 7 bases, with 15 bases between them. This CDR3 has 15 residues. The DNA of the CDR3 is TGTGCCAGTAGTATCTCATCCAGGGGCAGTGAAAAACTGTTTTTT. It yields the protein CASSISSRGSEKLFF. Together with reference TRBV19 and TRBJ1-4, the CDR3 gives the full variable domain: DGGITQSPKYLFRKEGQNVTLSCEQNLNHDAMYWYRQDPGQGLRLIYYSQIVNDFQKGDIAEGYSVSREKKESFPLTVTSAQKNPTAFYLCASSISSRGSEKLFFGSGTQLSVL.

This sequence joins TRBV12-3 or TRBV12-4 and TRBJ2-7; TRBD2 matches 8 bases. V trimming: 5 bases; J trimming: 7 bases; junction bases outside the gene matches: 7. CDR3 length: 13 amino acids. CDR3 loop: CASSPGGGREQYF. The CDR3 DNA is TGTGCCAGCAGTCCGGGAGGGGGGCGAGAGCAGTACTTC.

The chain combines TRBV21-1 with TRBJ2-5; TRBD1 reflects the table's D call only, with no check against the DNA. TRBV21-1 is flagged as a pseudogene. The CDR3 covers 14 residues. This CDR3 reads CASRGNRDRETQYF. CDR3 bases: TGTGCCAGCAGAGGGAACAGGGACCGAGAGACCCAGTACTTC.

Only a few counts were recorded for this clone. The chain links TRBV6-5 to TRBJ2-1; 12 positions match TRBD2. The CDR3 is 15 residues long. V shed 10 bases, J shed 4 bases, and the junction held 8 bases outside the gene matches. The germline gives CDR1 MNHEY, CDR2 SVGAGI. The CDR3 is CATSSGRARYNEQFF. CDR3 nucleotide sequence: TGTGCCACCTCTAGCGGGAGGGCCAGGTACAATGAGCAGTTCTTC.

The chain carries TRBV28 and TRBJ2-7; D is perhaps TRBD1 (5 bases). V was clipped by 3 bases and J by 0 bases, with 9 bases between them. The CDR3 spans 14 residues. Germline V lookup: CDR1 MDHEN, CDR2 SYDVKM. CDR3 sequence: CASSFFGASYEQYF. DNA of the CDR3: TGTGCCAGCAGTTTTTTTGGGGCCTCCTACGAGCAGTACTTC.

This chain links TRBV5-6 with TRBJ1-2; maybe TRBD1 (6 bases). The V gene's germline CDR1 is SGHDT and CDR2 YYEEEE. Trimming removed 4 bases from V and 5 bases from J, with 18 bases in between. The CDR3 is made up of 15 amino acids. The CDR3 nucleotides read TGTGCCAGCAGCCTAAACAGGGAACCGGCTTATGGCTACACCTTC. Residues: CASSLNREPAYGYTF.

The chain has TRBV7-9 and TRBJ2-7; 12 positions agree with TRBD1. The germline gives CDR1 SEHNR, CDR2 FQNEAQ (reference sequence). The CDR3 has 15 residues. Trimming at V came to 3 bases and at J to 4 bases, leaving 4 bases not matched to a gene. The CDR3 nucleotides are TGTGCCAGCAGCTTTGGGACAGGGGGCGGGTACGAGCAGTACTTC. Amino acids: CASSFGTGGGYEQYF.

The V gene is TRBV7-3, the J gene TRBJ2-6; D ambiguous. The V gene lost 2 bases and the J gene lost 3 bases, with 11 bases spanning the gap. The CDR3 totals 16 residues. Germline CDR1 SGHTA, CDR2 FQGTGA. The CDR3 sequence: CASSLEQTGGANVLTF. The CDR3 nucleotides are TGTGCCAGCAGCTTAGAACAGACCGGTGGGGCCAACGTCCTGACTTTC.

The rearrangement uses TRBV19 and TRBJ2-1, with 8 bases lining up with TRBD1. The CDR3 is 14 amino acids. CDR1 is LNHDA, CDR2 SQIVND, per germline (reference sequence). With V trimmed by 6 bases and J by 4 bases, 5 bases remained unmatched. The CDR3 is CASSLGQAYNEQFF. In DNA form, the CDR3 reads TGTGCCAGTAGCTTGGGACAGGCTTACAATGAGCAGTTCTTC.

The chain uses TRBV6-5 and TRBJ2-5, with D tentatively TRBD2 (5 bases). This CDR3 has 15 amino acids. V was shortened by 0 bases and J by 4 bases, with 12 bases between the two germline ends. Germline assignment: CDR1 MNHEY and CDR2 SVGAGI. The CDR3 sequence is CASSYSLGVIETQYF. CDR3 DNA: TGTGCCAGCAGTTACTCGCTCGGGGTGATAGAGACCCAGTACTTC.

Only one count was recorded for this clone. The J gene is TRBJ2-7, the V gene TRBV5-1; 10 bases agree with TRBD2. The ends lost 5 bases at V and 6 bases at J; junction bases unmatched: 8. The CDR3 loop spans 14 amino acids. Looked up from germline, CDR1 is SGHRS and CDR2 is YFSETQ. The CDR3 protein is CASSQAGGPFEQYF. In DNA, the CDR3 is TGCGCCAGCAGTCAAGCGGGAGGGCCGTTCGAGCAGTACTTC.

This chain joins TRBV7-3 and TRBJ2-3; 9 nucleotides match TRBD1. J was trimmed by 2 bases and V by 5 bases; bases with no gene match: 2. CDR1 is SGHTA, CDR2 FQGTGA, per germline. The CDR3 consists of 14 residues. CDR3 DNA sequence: TGTGCCAGCAGCCGGGACAGGGACACAGATACGCAGTATTTT. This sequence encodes CASSRDRDTDTQYF.

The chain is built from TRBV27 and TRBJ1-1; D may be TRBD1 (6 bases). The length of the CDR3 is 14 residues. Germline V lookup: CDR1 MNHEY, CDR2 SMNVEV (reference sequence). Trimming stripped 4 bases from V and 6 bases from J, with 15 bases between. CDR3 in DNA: TGTGCCAGCAGTTACGACAGGCGTGACGCTGAAGCTTTCTTT. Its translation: CASSYDRRDAEAFF.

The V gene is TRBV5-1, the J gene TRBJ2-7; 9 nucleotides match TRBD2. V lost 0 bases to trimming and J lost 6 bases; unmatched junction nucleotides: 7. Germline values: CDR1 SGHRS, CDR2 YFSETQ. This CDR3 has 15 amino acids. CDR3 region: CASSLASGRTREQYF. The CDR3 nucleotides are TGCGCCAGCAGCTTGGCCAGCGGGAGGACCCGCGAGCAGTACTTC.

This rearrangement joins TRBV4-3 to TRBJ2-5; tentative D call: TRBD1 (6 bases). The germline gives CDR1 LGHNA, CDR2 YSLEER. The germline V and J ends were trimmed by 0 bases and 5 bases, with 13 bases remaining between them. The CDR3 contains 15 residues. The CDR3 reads CASSQDQTGWETQYF. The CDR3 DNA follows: TGCGCCAGCAGCCAAGACCAAACAGGGTGGGAGACCCAGTACTTC.

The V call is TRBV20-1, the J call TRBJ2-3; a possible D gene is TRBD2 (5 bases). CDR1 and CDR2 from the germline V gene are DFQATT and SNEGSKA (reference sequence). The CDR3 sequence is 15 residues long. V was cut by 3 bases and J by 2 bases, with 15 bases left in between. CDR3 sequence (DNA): TGCAGTGCTAGTCGGCGGGCGACCACCACAGATACGCAGTATTTT. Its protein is CSASRRATTTDTQYF.

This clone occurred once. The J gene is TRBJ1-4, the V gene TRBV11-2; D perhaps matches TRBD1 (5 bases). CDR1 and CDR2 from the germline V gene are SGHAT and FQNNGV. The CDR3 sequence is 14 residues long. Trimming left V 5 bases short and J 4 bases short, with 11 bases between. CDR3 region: CASSQGFLNEKLFF. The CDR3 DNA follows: TGTGCCAGCAGCCAGGGATTCCTTAATGAAAAACTGTTTTTT.

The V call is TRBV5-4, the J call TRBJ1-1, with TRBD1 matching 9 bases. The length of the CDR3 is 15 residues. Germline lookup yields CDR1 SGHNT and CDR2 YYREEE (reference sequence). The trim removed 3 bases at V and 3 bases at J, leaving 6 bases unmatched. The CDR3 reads CASSSTGGRDTEAFF. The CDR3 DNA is TGTGCCAGCAGCTCGACAGGGGGGAGGGACACTGAAGCTTTCTTT.

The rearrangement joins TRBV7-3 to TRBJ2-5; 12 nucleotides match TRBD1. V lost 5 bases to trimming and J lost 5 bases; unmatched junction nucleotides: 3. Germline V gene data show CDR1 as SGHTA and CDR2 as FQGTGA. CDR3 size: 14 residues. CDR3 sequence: CASSAGTGGETQYF. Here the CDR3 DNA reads TGTGCCAGCAGCGCTGGGACAGGGGGCGAGACCCAGTACTTC.